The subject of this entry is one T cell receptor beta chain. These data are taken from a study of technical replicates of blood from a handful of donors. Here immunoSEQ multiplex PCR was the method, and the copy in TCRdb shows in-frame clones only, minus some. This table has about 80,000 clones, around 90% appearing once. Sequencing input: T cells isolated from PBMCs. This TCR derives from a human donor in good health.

CDR3 in amino acids: CASSEGTHGTGELFF. CDR3 nucleotides: TGCGCCAGCAGTGAAGGGACACATGGCACCGGGGAGCTGTTTTTT. The chain employs TRBV10-1 and TRBJ2-2; perhaps TRBD1 as D (6 bases). Germline loops: CDR1 WNHNN, CDR2 SYGVQD (reference sequence). CDR3 length equals 15 residues. Trimming took 3 bases from V and 4 from J, leaving 12 bases between them.